This T cell receptor beta chain comes out of a study of OX40 agonist ivuxolimab in advanced cancers. TCRdb keeps only in-frame clones here, not all; method: immunoSEQ multiplex PCR. This sample has about 61,000 clones, with roughly 90% found just once. V was trimmed by 8 bases and J by 4 bases, leaving 11 bases between them. The CDR3 loop spans 12 amino acids. Germline V gene sequence: CDR1 LNHDA, CDR2 SQIVND (reference sequence). The sequence was obtained from an adult with an advanced solid tumor such as melanoma, head and neck, liver or kidney cancer. The chain uses TRBV19 and TRBJ2-5, with D perhaps TRBD1 or TRBD2 (5 bases each). The specimen was CD4+ or CD8+ T cells sorted from blood, collected in a trial of the OX40 agonist ivuxolimab. The CDR3 region has the DNA TGTGCCAGTGGGGCAGGGACAGAGACCCAGTACTTC. Its translation: CASGAGTETQYF. Combining the CDR3 with reference TRBV19 and TRBJ2-5 gives the whole variable domain DGGITQSPKYLFRKEGQNVTLSCEQNLNHDAMYWYRQDPGQGLRLIYYSQIVNDFQKGDIAEGYSVSREKKESFPLTVTSAQKNPTAFYLCASGAGTETQYFGPGTRLLVL.